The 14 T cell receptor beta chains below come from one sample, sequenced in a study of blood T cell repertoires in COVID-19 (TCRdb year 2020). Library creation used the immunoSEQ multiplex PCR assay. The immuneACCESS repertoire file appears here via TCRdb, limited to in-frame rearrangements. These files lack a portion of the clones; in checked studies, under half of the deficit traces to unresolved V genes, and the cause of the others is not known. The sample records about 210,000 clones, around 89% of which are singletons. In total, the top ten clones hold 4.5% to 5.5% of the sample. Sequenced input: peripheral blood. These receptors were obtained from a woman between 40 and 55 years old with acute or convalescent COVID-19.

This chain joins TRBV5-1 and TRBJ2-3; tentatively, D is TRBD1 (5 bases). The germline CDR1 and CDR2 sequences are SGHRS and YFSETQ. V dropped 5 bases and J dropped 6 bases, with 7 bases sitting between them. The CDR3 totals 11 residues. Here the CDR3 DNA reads TGCGCCAGCAGAGCAGGGGATACGCAGTATTTT. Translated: CASRAGDTQYF. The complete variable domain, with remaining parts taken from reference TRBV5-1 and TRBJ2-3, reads KAGVTQTPRYLIKTRGQQVTLSCSPISGHRSVSWYQQTPGQGLQFLFEYFSETQRNKGNFPGRFSGRQFSNSRSEMNVSTLELGDSALYLCASRAGDTQYFGPGTRLTVL.

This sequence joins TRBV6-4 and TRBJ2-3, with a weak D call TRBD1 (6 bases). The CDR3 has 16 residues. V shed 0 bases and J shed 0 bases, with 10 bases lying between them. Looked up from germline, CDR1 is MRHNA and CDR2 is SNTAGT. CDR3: CASSDSAGASTDTQYF. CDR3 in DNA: TGTGCCAGCAGTGACTCGGCAGGGGCTAGCACAGATACGCAGTATTTT.

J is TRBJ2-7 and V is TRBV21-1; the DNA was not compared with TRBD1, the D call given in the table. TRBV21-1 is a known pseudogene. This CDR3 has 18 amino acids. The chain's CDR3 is CASSKGGNRDRDSYEQYV. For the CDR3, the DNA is TGTGCCAGCAGCAAAGGGGGGAACCGGGACAGGGATTCCTACGAGCAGTACGTC.

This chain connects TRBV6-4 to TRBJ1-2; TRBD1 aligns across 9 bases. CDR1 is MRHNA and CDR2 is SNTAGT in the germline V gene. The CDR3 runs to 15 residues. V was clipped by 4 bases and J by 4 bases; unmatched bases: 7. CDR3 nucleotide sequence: TGTGCCAGCAGTGCCGGACAGGGGCCCGTCTATGGCTACACCTTC. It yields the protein CASSAGQGPVYGYTF.

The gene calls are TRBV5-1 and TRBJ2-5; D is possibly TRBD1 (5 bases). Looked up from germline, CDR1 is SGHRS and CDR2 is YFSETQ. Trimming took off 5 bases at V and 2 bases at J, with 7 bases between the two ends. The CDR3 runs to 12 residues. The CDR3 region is CASRDTQETQYF. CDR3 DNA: TGCGCCAGCAGGGACACGCAAGAGACCCAGTACTTC. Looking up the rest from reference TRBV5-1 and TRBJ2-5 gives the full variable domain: KAGVTQTPRYLIKTRGQQVTLSCSPISGHRSVSWYQQTPGQGLQFLFEYFSETQRNKGNFPGRFSGRQFSNSRSEMNVSTLELGDSALYLCASRDTQETQYFGPGTRLLVL.

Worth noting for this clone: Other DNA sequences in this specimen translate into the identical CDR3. CDR3 residues: CASSLNYGYTF. As DNA, the CDR3 is TGTGCCAGCAGTCTCAACTATGGCTACACCTTC. This sequence joins TRBV28 and TRBJ1-2; D not resolved. The CDR3 extends over 11 amino acids. Germline V gene data show CDR1 as MDHEN and CDR2 as SYDVKM. Trimming took 5 bases from V and 2 from J, leaving 3 bases between them.

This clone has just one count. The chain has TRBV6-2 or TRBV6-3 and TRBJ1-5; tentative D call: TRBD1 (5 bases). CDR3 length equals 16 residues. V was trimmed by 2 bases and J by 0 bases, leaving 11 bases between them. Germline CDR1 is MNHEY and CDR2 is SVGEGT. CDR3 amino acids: CASSYRGGPSNQPQHF. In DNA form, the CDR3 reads TGTGCCAGCAGTTACCGGGGGGGACCTAGCAATCAGCCCCAGCATTTT.

The CDR3 here is CASTPKYNEQFF. The CDR3 region has the DNA TGTGCCAGCACCCCAAAATACAATGAGCAGTTCTTC. The rearrangement joins TRBV12-3 or TRBV12-4 to TRBJ2-1; D ambiguous. Deletions cut 7 bases from V and 4 bases from J, with 8 bases between. The CDR3 runs to 12 residues.

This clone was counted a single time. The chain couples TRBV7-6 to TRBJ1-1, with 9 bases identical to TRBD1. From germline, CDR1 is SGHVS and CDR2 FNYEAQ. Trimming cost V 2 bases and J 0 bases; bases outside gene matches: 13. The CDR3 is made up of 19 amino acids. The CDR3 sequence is CASSLNDRGSLGMNTEAFF. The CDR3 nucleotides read TGTGCCAGCAGCTTAAATGACAGGGGGAGTTTGGGAATGAACACTGAAGCTTTCTTT.

The DNA of the CDR3 is TGTGCCAGTAGTATAGGGTCGCCAGGACAGGCCTATGGCTACACCTTC. Translation gives CASSIGSPGQAYGYTF. The chain links TRBV19 to TRBJ1-2, with TRBD1 matching over 7 bases. The germline V gene encodes CDR1 LNHDA and CDR2 SQIVND (reference sequence). This CDR3 is 16 amino acids long. V trimming: 1 base; J trimming: 4 bases; junction bases outside the gene matches: 9.

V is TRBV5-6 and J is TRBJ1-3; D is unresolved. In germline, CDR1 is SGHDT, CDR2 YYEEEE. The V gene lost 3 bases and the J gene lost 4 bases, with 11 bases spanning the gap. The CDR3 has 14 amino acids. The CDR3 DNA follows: TGTGCCAGCAGCTCGTCGAGAAAGGGAAACACCATATATTTT. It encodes CASSSSRKGNTIYF. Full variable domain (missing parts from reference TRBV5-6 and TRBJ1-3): DAGVTQSPTHLIKTRGQQVTLRCSPKSGHDTVSWYQQALGQGPQFIFQYYEEEERQRGNFPDRFSGHQFPNYSSELNVNALLLGDSALYLCASSSSRKGNTIYFGEGSWLTVV.

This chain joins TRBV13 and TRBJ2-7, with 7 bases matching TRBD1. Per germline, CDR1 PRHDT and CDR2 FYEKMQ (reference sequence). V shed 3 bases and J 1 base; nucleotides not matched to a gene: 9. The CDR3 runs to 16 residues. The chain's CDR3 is CASSLRKQGLSYEQYV. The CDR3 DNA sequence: TGTGCCAGCAGCTTGAGAAAACAGGGGTTATCCTACGAGCAGTACGTC.

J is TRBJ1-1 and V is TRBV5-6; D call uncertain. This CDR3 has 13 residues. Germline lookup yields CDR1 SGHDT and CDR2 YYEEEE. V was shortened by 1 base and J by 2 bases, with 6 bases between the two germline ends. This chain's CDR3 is CASSLTFNTEAFF. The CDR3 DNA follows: TGTGCCAGCAGCTTGACTTTTAACACTGAAGCTTTCTTT.

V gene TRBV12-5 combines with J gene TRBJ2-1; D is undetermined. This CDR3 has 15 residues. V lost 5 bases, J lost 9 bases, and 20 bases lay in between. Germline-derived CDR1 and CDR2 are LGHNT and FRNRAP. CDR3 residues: CASGSPSAVSSEQFF. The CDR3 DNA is TGTGCTAGTGGTAGCCCCTCTGCGGTCTCGTCTGAGCAGTTCTTC. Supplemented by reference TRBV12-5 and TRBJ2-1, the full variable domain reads DARVTQTPRHKVTEMGQEVTMRCQPILGHNTVFWYRQTMMQGLELLAYFRNRAPLDDSGMPKDRFSAEMPDATLATLKIQPSEPRDSAVYFCASGSPSAVSSEQFFGPGTRLTVL.